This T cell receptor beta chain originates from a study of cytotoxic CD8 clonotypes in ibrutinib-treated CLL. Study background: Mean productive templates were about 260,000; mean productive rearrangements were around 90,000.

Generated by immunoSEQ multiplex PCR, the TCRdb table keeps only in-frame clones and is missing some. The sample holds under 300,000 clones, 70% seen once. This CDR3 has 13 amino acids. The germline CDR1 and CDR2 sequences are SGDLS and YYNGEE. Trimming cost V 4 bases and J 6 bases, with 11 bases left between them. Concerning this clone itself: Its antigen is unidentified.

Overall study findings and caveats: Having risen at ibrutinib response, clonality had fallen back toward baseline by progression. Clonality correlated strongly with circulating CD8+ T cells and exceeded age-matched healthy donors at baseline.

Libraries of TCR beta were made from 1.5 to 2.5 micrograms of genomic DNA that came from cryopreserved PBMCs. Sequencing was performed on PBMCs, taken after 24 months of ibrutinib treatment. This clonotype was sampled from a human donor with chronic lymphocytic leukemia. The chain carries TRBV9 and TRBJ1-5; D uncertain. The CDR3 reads CASSPAGGQPQHF. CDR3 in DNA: TGTGCCAGCAGCCCAGCCGGAGGTCAGCCCCAGCATTTT.